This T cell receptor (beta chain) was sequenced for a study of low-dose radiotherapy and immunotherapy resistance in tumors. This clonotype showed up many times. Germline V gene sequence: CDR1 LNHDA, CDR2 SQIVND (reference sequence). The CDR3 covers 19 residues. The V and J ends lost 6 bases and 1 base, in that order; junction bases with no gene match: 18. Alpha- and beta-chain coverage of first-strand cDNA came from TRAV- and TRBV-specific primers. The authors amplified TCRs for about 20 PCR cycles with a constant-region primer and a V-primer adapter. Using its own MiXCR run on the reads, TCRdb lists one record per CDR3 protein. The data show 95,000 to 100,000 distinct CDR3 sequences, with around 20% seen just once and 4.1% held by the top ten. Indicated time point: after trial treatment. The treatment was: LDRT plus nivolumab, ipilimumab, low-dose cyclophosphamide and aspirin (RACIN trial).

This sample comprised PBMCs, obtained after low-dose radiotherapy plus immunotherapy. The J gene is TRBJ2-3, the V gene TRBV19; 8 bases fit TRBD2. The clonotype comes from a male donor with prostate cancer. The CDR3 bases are TGTGCCAGTAGCCCGGGGGGGGGGCTTATAGCTCGGCGCACAGATACGCAGTATTTT. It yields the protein CASSPGGGLIARRTDTQYF. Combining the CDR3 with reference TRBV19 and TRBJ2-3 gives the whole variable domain DGGITQSPKYLFRKEGQNVTLSCEQNLNHDAMYWYRQDPGQGLRLIYYSQIVNDFQKGDIAEGYSVSREKKESFPLTVTSAQKNPTAFYLCASSPGGGLIARRTDTQYFGPGTRLTVL.